This T cell receptor (beta chain) is drawn from a study of T cell responses to AZD1222 COVID-19 vaccine. The study, taken as a whole, reports: Just a handful of people given AZD1222 tested seropositive at baseline. White British donors predominated, females outnumbered males, and clonal diversity was possibly underestimated.

This clone was detected once. Its antigen remains unidentified. J lost 7 bases, V lost 3 bases, and 9 bases had no gene match. CDR1 and CDR2 from the germline V gene are WNHNN and SYGVQD (reference sequence). CDR3 length: 16 residues. Clones were sequenced by immunoSEQ multiplex PCR, and TCRdb holds only the in-frame ones, with some missing. Among approximately 150,000 clones listed, approximately 92% were seen once. This chain uses TRBV10-1 with TRBJ2-1, with 10 bases fitting TRBD2. Sample: peripheral blood, taken 28 days after the second AZD1222 dose. The sequence was obtained from an adult who received the AZD1222 COVID-19 vaccine. The CDR3 sequence is CASSDVGLAGENEQFF. The CDR3 DNA follows: TGCGCCAGCAGTGATGTTGGTCTAGCGGGAGAGAATGAGCAGTTCTTC.